A selection of T cell receptor beta chains follows, all from one sample in a study of human T cells and chemical hapten exposure. In TCRdb, the RACE reads were re-called with MiXCR into one record per CDR3 protein. The sample has 150,000 to 200,000 distinct CDR3 sequences; 20% to 25% are singletons. The source material was whole blood, sampled in connection with sensitization to the hapten diphenylcyclopropenone (DPC). These receptors all come from a woman aged 45 to 65 with alopecia areata. Some clones in this sample may be carry-over from other donors' samples. Both conserved end residues are part of each CDR3. The D gene is left open where the match is weak.

CASSLGGQVITYGELFF	TRBV7-2	TRBJ2-2	TRBD1
CASSVDRENEQFF	TRBV5-1	TRBJ2-1	TRBD1
CASSLRTDSGNTIYF	TRBV12-3/TRBV12-4	TRBJ1-3	.
CATSKGGYEQYF	TRBV15	TRBJ2-7	.
CASSLRRGTNTGELFF	TRBV7-2	TRBJ2-2	.
CASSMDRGETQYF	TRBV7-8	TRBJ2-5	TRBD1
CASSWKTSGNTGELFF	TRBV5-1	TRBJ2-2	TRBD2
CASSSLPYEQYF	TRBV27	TRBJ2-7	.
CSARDPASPSTYEQYF	TRBV20-1	TRBJ2-7	.
CASSYLSNSPLHF	TRBV6-6	TRBJ1-6	.
CAISAGGTQYF	TRBV10-3	TRBJ2-3	TRBD2
CASSLVSSAVDTQYF	TRBV5-4	TRBJ2-3	.
CASSGRDRGHYGYTF	TRBV3-1	TRBJ1-2	TRBD1
CASSLVGTGSVSQHF	TRBV7-2	TRBJ1-5	TRBD1
CASSTSGSDTQYF	TRBV10-1	TRBJ2-3	TRBD2
CASSVDRGPYNEQFF	TRBV7-9	TRBJ2-1	TRBD1
CASRGLAGIGGSYEQYF	TRBV12-3/TRBV12-4	TRBJ2-7	TRBD2
CASSEAGQDYGYTF	TRBV6-1	TRBJ1-2	.
CASTRDRSTEAFF	TRBV2	TRBJ1-1	TRBD1
CAISESTGSGANVLTF	TRBV10-3	TRBJ2-6	TRBD1
CASRTGGYGYTF	TRBV28	TRBJ1-2	TRBD1
CASSSGSPNEQYF	TRBV12-3/TRBV12-4	TRBJ2-7	TRBD2
CASSSRTGTGGDTQYF	TRBV27	TRBJ2-3	TRBD1
CSVKTANYGYTF	TRBV29-1	TRBJ1-2	.
CASSWDYTGELFF	TRBV11-2	TRBJ2-2	.
CASSLSDRGYGYTF	TRBV12-3/TRBV12-4	TRBJ1-2	TRBD1
CSAPPLGQGAEGTQYF	TRBV20-1	TRBJ2-5	TRBD1
CASSVKQRSGNTIYF	TRBV6-1	TRBJ1-3	.
CASSLGTADTQYF	TRBV5-1	TRBJ2-3	.
CASSGQRESEQYF	TRBV6-1	TRBJ2-7	TRBD2
CSARDGLASGTDTQYF	TRBV20-1	TRBJ2-3	.
CASSLIVGGELFF	TRBV11-1	TRBJ2-2	.
CASSLERGSGRRVETQYF	TRBV5-6	TRBJ2-5	TRBD2
CATSDVGTGSYNEQFF	TRBV24-1	TRBJ2-1	TRBD1
CASSYLDRGSGYEQYF	TRBV6-5	TRBJ2-7	TRBD1
CASSLHGGVNTEAFF	TRBV3-1	TRBJ1-1	.
CSGGRVGGPNEQFF	TRBV20-1	TRBJ2-1	TRBD2
CASSLGQHEQYF	TRBV5-1	TRBJ2-7	.
CASSFLGGEERAFF	TRBV7-9	TRBJ1-1	.
CSATLGPQGISYGYTF	TRBV29-1	TRBJ1-2	.
CASSPLLGQGGEPQHF	TRBV2	TRBJ1-5	TRBD1
CSAREGPGQLFF	TRBV20-1	TRBJ1-4	.
CASSPGTAKGGTEAFF	TRBV11-1	TRBJ1-1	TRBD1
CASTRQGNSYEQYF	TRBV2	TRBJ2-7	TRBD1
CASTRLITEAFF	TRBV2	TRBJ1-1	.
CASSRAPQPAGELFF	TRBV2	TRBJ2-2	.
CATRRVGRSGELFF	TRBV12-3/TRBV12-4	TRBJ2-2	.
CASSGGPTSGANVLTF	TRBV5-6	TRBJ2-6	.
CATREGAGNTEAFF	TRBV28	TRBJ1-1	.
CASSLGMGSIANTEAFF	TRBV7-9	TRBJ1-1	.
CASSWAGRDEKLFF	TRBV28	TRBJ1-4	.
CASSLEGGSYTEAFF	TRBV11-2	TRBJ1-1	TRBD1
CASSLRAHYGYTF	TRBV12-3/TRBV12-4	TRBJ1-2	.